These T cell receptor beta chains were read from a single sample in a study of Graves' ophthalmopathy and Graves' hyperthyroidism. A single record per CDR3 protein comes from TCRdb applying MiXCR to the multiplex PCR reads. The table shows around 1,200,000 distinct CDR3 sequences, with around a third occurring only once. What was sequenced was peripheral blood or thyroid tissue (not recorded which). These receptors all come from an adult man with Graves' hyperthyroidism. CDR3s include the opening cysteine and the closing phenylalanine or tryptophan. The D gene is left open where the match is weak. Some rows mark clone size as missing; the rest say once, few, many or name a class of expanded clone.

d_call	j_call	clone_size	v_call	cdr3_nt	cdr3_aa
.	TRBJ2-7	.	TRBV7-8	TGTGCCAGCAGCTTGGGCGGAGGACGCGAGCAGTACTTC	CASSLGGGREQYF
.	TRBJ1-5	once	TRBV10-3	TGTGCCAGCTCACGTGGCGAGAATAGCAATCAGCCCCAGCATTTT	CASSRGENSNQPQHF
.	TRBJ2-6	many	TRBV7-8	TGTGCCAGCAGCTCATCCCCGGAGCACAGGGTTTTCTCTGGGGCCAACGTCCTGACTTTC	CASSSSPEHRVFSGANVLTF
TRBD2	TRBJ2-5	many	TRBV20-1	TGCAGTGCCGCGAGGGCTAGCGGGAGCCAAGAGACCCAGTACTTC	CSAARASGSQETQYF
.	TRBJ1-5	many	TRBV11-2	TGTGCCAGCAGCTTGTCTGGCCACAATCAGCCCCAGCATTTT	CASSLSGHNQPQHF
.	TRBJ1-5	few	TRBV20-1	TGCAGTGCTTCTAGGAGCAATCTGCCCCAGCATTTT	CSASRSNLPQHF
TRBD2	TRBJ2-5	many	TRBV7-9	TGTGCCAGCAGCTTGTGGGGCGAAGGGACTAGCGGAAAAGAGACCCAGTACTTC	CASSLWGEGTSGKETQYF
.	TRBJ2-7	.	TRBV11-2	TGTGCCAGCAGCTTAGATAACGGGTCCTACGAGCAGTACTTC	CASSLDNGSYEQYF
TRBD1	TRBJ1-6	.	TRBV10-3	TGTGCCAGCAGTTCCACCGGGACAGGGAGTAATTCACCCCTCCACTTT	CASSSTGTGSNSPLHF
TRBD1	TRBJ1-1	many	TRBV11-1	TGTGCCAGCAGCTTAGGGACAGGGCTGAACACTGAAGCTTTCTTT	CASSLGTGLNTEAFF
.	TRBJ1-2	many	TRBV7-8	TGTGCCAGCAGCTGGGAGGGGTATGGCTACACCTTC	CASSWEGYGYTF
TRBD1	TRBJ1-2	once	TRBV2	TGTGCCAGCAGTTACGGACAGGGGGCTGTCTATGGCTACACCTTC	CASSYGQGAVYGYTF
.	TRBJ2-7	many	TRBV7-8	TGTGCCAGCAGAAGAGGAGACAGTGCGACGGGAGAGCAGTACTTC	CASRRGDSATGEQYF
.	TRBJ1-5	.	TRBV6-2/TRBV6-3	TGTGCCAGCAGTTTCCAGGATCAGCTTCCCTATCAGCCCCAGCATTTT	CASSFQDQLPYQPQHF
TRBD1	TRBJ1-2	.	TRBV7-9	TGTGCCAGCAGCTCCTCGGGGGGGACAGGGCACGGCTACACCTTC	CASSSSGGTGHGYTF
.	TRBJ2-5	many	TRBV11-2	TGTGCCAGCAGCTTTGTGAACAGCCCGAAAGAGACCCAGTACTTC	CASSFVNSPKETQYF
TRBD1	TRBJ1-5	many	TRBV10-3	TGTGCCATCAGTGAGGGGGACAGGCACCAGCCCCAGCATTTT	CAISEGDRHQPQHF
.	TRBJ2-7	many	TRBV13	TGTGCCAGCAGCCAGGGTTTCTCCCTCTACGAGCAGTACTTC	CASSQGFSLYEQYF
.	TRBJ1-5	many	TRBV4-1	TGCGCCAGCAGCCAAGGCGGGACCCAAAATCAGCCCCAGCATTTT	CASSQGGTQNQPQHF
TRBD1	TRBJ1-2	.	TRBV7-9	TGTGCCAGCAGCCCCGCGGGACAGGGAGGCCTCTATGGCTACACCTTC	CASSPAGQGGLYGYTF
.	TRBJ1-2	many	TRBV29-1	TGCAGCGACGGGGATGCTGGCTACACCTTC	CSDGDAGYTF
.	TRBJ2-5	few	TRBV20-1	TGCAGTGCTGACCCGCCCTGGAGGGGGGACCTCCAAGAGACCCAGTACTTC	CSADPPWRGDLQETQYF
.	TRBJ1-5	.	TRBV7-2	TGTGCCAGCAGCTTAGAGGGGGGACCAGGCTTCCCCCAGCATTTT	CASSLEGGPGFPQHF
TRBD1	TRBJ2-5	many	TRBV5-8	TGTGCCAGCAGCTCCCGGACTAGGGACAGGGTCGGGGAGACCCAGTACTTC	CASSSRTRDRVGETQYF
.	TRBJ2-2	.	TRBV7-2	TGTGCCAGCAGCTTATCCCGGTCCGGGGAGCTGTTTTTT	CASSLSRSGELFF
TRBD1	TRBJ1-3	once	TRBV20-1	TGCAGTGCTAGACGACAGGGGCTTCGTGGAAACACCATATATTTT	CSARRQGLRGNTIYF
TRBD1	TRBJ1-5	many	TRBV7-3	TGTGCCAGCAGCCTACGGGACAGGGCACGGGGTCAGCCCCAGCATTTT	CASSLRDRARGQPQHF
.	TRBJ2-2	medium-sized	TRBV25-1	TGTGCCAGCAGTGAAGGCGGGGAATCCGGGGAGCTGTTTTTT	CASSEGGESGELFF
.	TRBJ2-7	few	TRBV11-1	TGTGCCAGCAGCAAACCGACGAGGGCCCAGCAGTACTTC	CASSKPTRAQQYF
.	TRBJ2-7	.	TRBV28	TGTGCCAGCACCCCGGGAAGACTCTACGAGCAGTACTTC	CASTPGRLYEQYF
TRBD1	TRBJ2-2	few	TRBV19	TGTGCCAGCAGCATGACCGGGACAGGGCAAAGGACCGGGGAGCTGTTTTTT	CASSMTGTGQRTGELFF
TRBD1	TRBJ2-2	many	TRBV7-9	TGTGCCAGCAGCCCAAGGGACAGAACCACCGGGGAGCTGTTTTTT	CASSPRDRTTGELFF
.	TRBJ2-7	.	TRBV10-2	TGTGCCAGCGGCCGCGAAACAGGGAGGTCTTCCTACGAGCAGTACTTC	CASGRETGRSSYEQYF
.	TRBJ2-2	few	TRBV7-2	TGTGCCAGCAGCTTTCTCGGGGGCGGGGAGCTGTTTTTT	CASSFLGGGELFF
.	TRBJ1-3	.	TRBV7-2	TGTGCCAGCAGCTTAGATCGACACACCATATATTTT	CASSLDRHTIYF
.	TRBJ1-2	.	TRBV6-2/TRBV6-3	TGTGCCAGCAACGCGGACAGAGACTATGGCTACACCTTC	CASNADRDYGYTF
.	TRBJ1-2	few	TRBV19	TGTGCCAGTAGTAGCCTCCCATGGGGCAGAAATAACTATGGCTACACCTTC	CASSSLPWGRNNYGYTF
.	TRBJ2-2	.	TRBV20-1	TGCAGTGCTAGAGAACTCAATAGATCCCCCGGGGAGCTGTTTTTT	CSARELNRSPGELFF
.	TRBJ2-6	few	TRBV6-2/TRBV6-3	TGTGCCAGCAGTTACTCTGACAGGGCCAACGTCCTGACTTTC	CASSYSDRANVLTF
.	TRBJ1-5	many	TRBV10-3	TGTGCCATCAGTGAGTCGCGTCAGGGAGGGAATCAGCCCCAGCATTTT	CAISESRQGGNQPQHF
.	TRBJ2-7	.	TRBV7-3	TGTGCCAGCAGCTTATCGCAAAACGGCGAGCAGTACTTC	CASSLSQNGEQYF
.	TRBJ2-7	many	TRBV29-1	TGCAGCGCACTCGACGTCGGTAGTTATCAAGTCGAGCAGTACTTC	CSALDVGSYQVEQYF
TRBD1	TRBJ1-3	few	TRBV5-1	TGCGCCAGCCGAGACAGGGCTGGAAACACCATATATTTT	CASRDRAGNTIYF
.	TRBJ1-1	many	TRBV7-9	TGTGCCAGCAGCCTTACAGATGGCGCGTTCTTT	CASSLTDGAFF
.	TRBJ1-5	many	TRBV5-8	TGTGCCAGCACCTTGGGGGGACACGGAGGCAATCAGCCCCAGCATTTT	CASTLGGHGGNQPQHF
.	TRBJ1-1	many	TRBV19	TGTGCCAGTAGTATGTGGGGGACTGAAGCTTTCTTT	CASSMWGTEAFF
.	TRBJ2-7	few	TRBV7-8	TGTGCCAGCAGCTTAGTCCGTACGGATGCCTACGAGCAGTACTTC	CASSLVRTDAYEQYF
TRBD2	TRBJ2-2	.	TRBV6-2/TRBV6-3	TGTGCCAGCAGTTGGACTAGCGGGAGGACCGGGGAGCTGTTTTTT	CASSWTSGRTGELFF
.	TRBJ1-1	few	TRBV7-2	TGTGCCAGCAACATCATGAACACTGAAGCTTTCTTT	CASNIMNTEAFF
.	TRBJ2-7	many	TRBV7-6	TGTGCCAGCAGCTCACTGGAACGAAGCTCCTACGAGCAGTACTTC	CASSSLERSSYEQYF
.	TRBJ1-1	once	TRBV29-1	TGCAGCTCCGACACTTTGAACACTGAAGCTTTCTTT	CSSDTLNTEAFF